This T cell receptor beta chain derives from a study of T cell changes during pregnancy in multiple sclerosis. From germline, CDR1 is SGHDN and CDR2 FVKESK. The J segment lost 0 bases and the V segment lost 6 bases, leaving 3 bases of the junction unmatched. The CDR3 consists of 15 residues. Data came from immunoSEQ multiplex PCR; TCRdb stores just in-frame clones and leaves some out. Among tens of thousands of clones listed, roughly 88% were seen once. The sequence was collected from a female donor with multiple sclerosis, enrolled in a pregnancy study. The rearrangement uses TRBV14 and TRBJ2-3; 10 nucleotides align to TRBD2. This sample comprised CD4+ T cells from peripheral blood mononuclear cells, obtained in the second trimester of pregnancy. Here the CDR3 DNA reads TGTGCCAGCAGACTGGGACTAGCGAGCACAGATACGCAGTATTTT. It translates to CASRLGLASTDTQYF. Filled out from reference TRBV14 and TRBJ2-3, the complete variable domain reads EAGVTQFPSHSVIEKGQTVTLRCDPISGHDNLYWYRRVMGKEIKFLLHFVKESKQDESGMPNNRFLAERTGGTYSTLKVQPAELEDSGVYFCASRLGLASTDTQYFGPGTRLTVL.